One and the same sample provided the 8 T cell receptor beta chains below, sequenced in a study of PD-L1 blockade in urothelial cancer. The time point was: pretreatment peripheral blood. Repertoires were generated with immunoSEQ multiplex PCR, while TCRdb's copy carries only in-frame clones and drops some. Of about 76,000 clones listed, about 90% are singletons. The starting material was PBMCs, obtained around atezolizumab (anti-PD-L1) treatment. These receptors were collected from a man aged 65-85 years with urothelial cancer.

The rearrangement joins TRBV19 to TRBJ2-7; TRBD1 matches at 8 bases. Per the germline V gene, CDR1 is LNHDA and CDR2 is SQIVND (reference sequence). This CDR3 has 13 amino acids. Losses at the gene ends were 1 base for V and 4 bases for J; bases not matched to a gene: 0. CDR3 coding DNA: TGTGCCAGTAGTATAGGGACAGGGTACGAGCAGTACTTC. Protein product: CASSIGTGYEQYF.

The chain joins TRBV18 to TRBJ2-5; 10 bases are a match to TRBD2. The germline CDR1 and CDR2 sequences are KGHSH and LQKENI. The J segment lost 5 bases and the V segment lost 0 bases, leaving 6 bases of the junction unmatched. CDR3 size: 16 residues. The CDR3 spells CASSPPLAGVGETQYF. DNA of the CDR3: TGTGCCAGCTCACCACCGCTAGCGGGAGTGGGGGAGACCCAGTACTTC.

V gene TRBV7-9 combines with J gene TRBJ2-7; TRBD2 agrees at 7 bases. The V segment lost 2 bases and the J segment 9 bases; nucleotides outside the gene matches: 16. This CDR3 region has 16 residues. Germline assignment: CDR1 SEHNR and CDR2 FQNEAQ (reference sequence). CDR3: CASSLLEGAGPGGQYF. Here the CDR3 DNA reads TGTGCCAGCAGCTTATTGGAGGGAGCGGGACCTGGGGGGCAGTACTTC.

The genes are TRBV5-1 and TRBJ2-2, with D possibly matching TRBD2 (5 bases). Trimming left V 4 bases short and J 6 bases short, with 13 bases between. The CDR3 totals 14 residues. Germline CDR1 is SGHRS and CDR2 is YFSETQ. The CDR3 DNA reads TGCGCCAGCAGCCGTACTAGGGTGGCCGGGGAGCTGTTTTTT. It is translated as CASSRTRVAGELFF.

V gene TRBV2 combines with J gene TRBJ2-1, with TRBD2 matching over 8 bases. After removal of 7 bases from V and 4 bases from J, the junction contained 3 bases not matched to a gene. The CDR3 contains 13 residues. The germline gives CDR1 SNHLY, CDR2 FYNNEI. CDR3 in DNA: TGTGCCAGCAAAGGACTAGCATACAATGAGCAGTTCTTC. It yields the protein CASKGLAYNEQFF.

By proportion, this clone is medium-sized. The chain is built from TRBV5-4 and TRBJ2-1; tentatively, D is TRBD2 (6 bases). The ends were cut back, 2 bases at V and 7 bases at J, with 10 bases in the middle. Germline V gene sequence: CDR1 SGHNT, CDR2 YYREEE (reference sequence). The CDR3 consists of 13 residues. The CDR3 here is CASSFGGANEQFF. CDR3 nucleotides: TGTGCCAGCAGCTTTGGAGGGGCTAATGAGCAGTTCTTC.

The V and J genes are TRBV18 and TRBJ2-2; 10 bases are shared with TRBD1. The V gene's germline CDR1 is KGHSH and CDR2 LQKENI. J was trimmed by 8 bases and V by 2 bases; bases with no gene match: 5. The CDR3 has 15 amino acids. The CDR3 loop is CASSPLTGGEGELFF. In DNA, the CDR3 is TGTGCCAGCTCACCATTGACAGGGGGCGAAGGGGAGCTGTTTTTT.

The chain links TRBV6-1 to TRBJ1-2; no firm D call. V lost 3 bases to trimming and J lost 3 bases, with 11 bases between them. The CDR3 is 14 residues long. Germline CDR1 is MNHNS and CDR2 is SASEGT. The CDR3 sequence: CASSEAQRDYGYTF. The CDR3 DNA is TGTGCCAGCAGTGAGGCTCAGAGGGACTATGGCTACACCTTC.